This entry features one T cell receptor beta chain sequence. Only one count was recorded for this clone. Its antigen has not been determined. Per-nucleotide qualities are absent, and no much larger clonotype sits a single base away. Patients with a history of autoimmune disease or receiving systemic immunosuppression were excluded from the trial. Peripheral blood for TCR sequencing was collected from all dose cohorts at baseline, on cycle 4 day 1, and on cycle 7 day 1. The samples were drawn from a first-in-human, open-label, multicenter phase I dose-escalation trial of ivuxolimab. Adults with locally advanced or metastatic melanoma, renal cell, hepatocellular, or head and neck squamous cell carcinoma were enrolled in the trial. CD4+ and CD8+ T cells were sorted separately from peripheral blood before TCR sequencing. This entry comes from a study of OX40 agonist ivuxolimab in advanced cancers. Notes on the research overall: Ivuxolimab, which targeted the costimulatory receptor OX40 (CD134), was an agonistic, fully human IgG2 monoclonal antibody. Intravenous ivuxolimab was administered to patients every 2 weeks at six dose levels: 0.01, 0.1, 0.3, 1.5, 3 and 10 mg/kg. Of the roughly 52 patients in dose escalation, about 20 had hepatocellular carcinoma, around 15 had melanoma, 9 had renal cell carcinoma and 9 had head and neck cancer. In the dose-escalation cohort, around four fifths of patients were male, and the mean age was approximately 60 years, with a range of 23 to 79. Patients were allowed to have had prior anti-PD-1, anti-PD-L1 or anti-CTLA-4 therapy, and roughly 40% of the dose-escalation patients had been treated with checkpoint inhibitors. Partial responses were achieved by three dose-escalation patients, of whom one had hepatocellular carcinoma and two had cutaneous melanoma. The purpose of peripheral TCRbeta sequencing was to test whether ivuxolimab changed TCR sequence diversity and led to clonal T-cell expansion. The paper reports the monotherapy dose-escalation portion (N of about 54 patients) of the phase I ivuxolimab trial. Beyond this particular receptor, the publication reports: On average, CD8+ T cells showed more expanded clones than CD4+ T cells after ivuxolimab. At doses of 0.1 to 3.0 mg/kg, clonal expansion of both CD4+ and CD8+ T cells in blood was seen between baseline and week 6. In the 0.1-3.0 mg/kg groups, partial responders were among the patients with the lowest normalized peripheral clonal expansion, particularly in CD8+ T cells. Low levels of normalized T-cell clonal expansion were also seen in some patients who did not respond. Which antigens the clonally expanded peripheral T cells were specific for was not determined.

Genomic DNA was extracted from sorted cells for sequencing of the TCRbeta CDR3 region. The immunoSEQ Assay was used for sequencing of TCRbeta CDR3 regions. In TCRdb, the immuneACCESS table is reduced to in-frame sequences with V and J assigned. These tables do not hold every clone; where another copy was compared, an unresolved V gene accounts for under half, and the others remain unexplained. For this sample there are 30,000 to 45,000 clones; approximately 86% appear just once. The ten largest make up less than 2% of the sample. V loses 7 bases at its end and J loses 4 bases; junction bases beyond the gene matches: 3. From a lookup of the germline V gene, CDR1 and CDR2 are MNHNS and SASEGT. Reading from cysteine to phenylalanine, the CDR3 counts 13 amino acids. Only the CDR3 DNA is retained, 39 bases long and in frame from the first base.

Sequencing used CD4+ or CD8+ T cells sorted from blood, obtained in a trial of the OX40 agonist ivuxolimab. The sequence was obtained from an adult with an advanced solid tumor such as melanoma, head and neck, liver or kidney cancer. Recombination linked TRBV6-1 to TRBJ1-2, with 10 bases aligning to TRBD1. In nucleotide form, the sequence is TGTGCCAGCACTTGGACAGGGGGCTATGGCTACACCTTC. This codes for CASTWTGGYGYTF.